The entry that follows covers one TCR beta chain sequence. Sequenced by immunoSEQ multiplex PCR; TCRdb stores in-frame clones only, minus some. The table lists 950,000 to 1,300,000 clones, around 76% of them singletons. This sample stems from a study of shared clonotypes between healthy human individuals. CDR1 and CDR2 from the germline V gene are DFQATT and SNEGSKA (reference sequence). CDR3 length: 11 amino acids. V was cut by 5 bases and J by 11 bases, with 13 bases left in between. The sequencing sample was made of memory CD4+ T cells sorted from blood. Subset defined: CD45RA-negative fraction. V and J are TRBV20-1 and TRBJ1-5, with TRBD1 as a possible D gene (6 bases). The origin of this receptor is a young man in good health. The CDR3 DNA follows: TGCAGTGCTCGACAGGACCAGGCCCAGCATTTT. Translating it yields CSARQDQAQHF.